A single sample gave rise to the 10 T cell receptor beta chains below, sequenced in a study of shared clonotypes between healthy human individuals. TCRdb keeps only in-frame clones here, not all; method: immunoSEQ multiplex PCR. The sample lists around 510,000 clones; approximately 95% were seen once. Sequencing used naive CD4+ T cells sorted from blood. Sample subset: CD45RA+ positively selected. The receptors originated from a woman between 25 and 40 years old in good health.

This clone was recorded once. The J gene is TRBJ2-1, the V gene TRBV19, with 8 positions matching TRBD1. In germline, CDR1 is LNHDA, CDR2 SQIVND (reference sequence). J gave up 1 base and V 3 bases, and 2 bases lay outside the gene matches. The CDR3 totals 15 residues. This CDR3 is CASSIRTGSYNEQFF. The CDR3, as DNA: TGTGCCAGTAGTATTAGGACAGGGTCCTACAATGAGCAGTTCTTC.

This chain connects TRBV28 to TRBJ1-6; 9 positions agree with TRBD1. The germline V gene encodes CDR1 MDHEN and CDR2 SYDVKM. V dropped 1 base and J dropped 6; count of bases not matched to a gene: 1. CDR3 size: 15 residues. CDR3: CASSLLGQGNSPLHF. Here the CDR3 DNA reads TGTGCCAGCAGTTTATTGGGACAGGGTAATTCACCCCTCCACTTT.

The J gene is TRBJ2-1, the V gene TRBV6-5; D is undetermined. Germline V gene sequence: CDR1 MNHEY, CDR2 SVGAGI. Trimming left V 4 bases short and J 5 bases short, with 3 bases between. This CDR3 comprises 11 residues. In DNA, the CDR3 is TGTGCCAGCAGTTGGGACAATGAGCAGTTCTTC. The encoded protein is CASSWDNEQFF.

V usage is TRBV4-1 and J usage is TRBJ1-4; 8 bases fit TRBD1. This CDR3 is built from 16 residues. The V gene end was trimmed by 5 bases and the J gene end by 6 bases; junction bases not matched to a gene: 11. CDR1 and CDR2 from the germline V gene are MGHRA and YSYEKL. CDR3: CASSDRDRRGDEKLFF. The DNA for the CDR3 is TGCGCCAGCAGCGATAGGGACAGGAGGGGGGATGAAAAACTGTTTTTT.

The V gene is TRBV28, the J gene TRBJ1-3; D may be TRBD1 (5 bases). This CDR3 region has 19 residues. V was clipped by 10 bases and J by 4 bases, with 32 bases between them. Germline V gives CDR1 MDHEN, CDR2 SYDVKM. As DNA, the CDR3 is TGTGCCAATCCGGGAATAGGGACGAACCTTGGGGCTAGGGGAAACACCATATATTTT. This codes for CANPGIGTNLGARGNTIYF. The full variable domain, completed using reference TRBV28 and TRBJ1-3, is DVKVTQSSRYLVKRTGEKVFLECVQDMDHENMFWYRQDPGLGLRLIYFSYDVKMKEKGDIPEGYSVSREKKERFSLILESASTNQTSMYLCANPGIGTNLGARGNTIYFGEGSWLTVV.

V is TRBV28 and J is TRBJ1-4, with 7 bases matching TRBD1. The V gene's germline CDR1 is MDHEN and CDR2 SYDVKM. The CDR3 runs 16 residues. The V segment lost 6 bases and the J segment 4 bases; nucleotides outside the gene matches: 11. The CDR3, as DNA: TGTGCCAGCAGCTCGGGACCGGGACAGATTAATGAAAAACTGTTTTTT. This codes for CASSSGPGQINEKLFF.

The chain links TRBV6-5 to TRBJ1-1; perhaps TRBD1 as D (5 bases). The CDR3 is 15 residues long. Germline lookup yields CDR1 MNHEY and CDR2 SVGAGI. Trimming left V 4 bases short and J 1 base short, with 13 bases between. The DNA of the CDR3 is TGTGCCAGCAGTTCGAGGGACGGACAGAACACTGAAGCTTTCTTT. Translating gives CASSSRDGQNTEAFF.

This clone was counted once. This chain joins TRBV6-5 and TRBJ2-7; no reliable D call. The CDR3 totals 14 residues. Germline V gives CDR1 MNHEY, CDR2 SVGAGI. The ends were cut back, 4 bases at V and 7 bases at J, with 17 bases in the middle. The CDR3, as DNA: TGTGCCAGCAGTTCCTCCGGGCCGAAAGGGGAGCAGTACTTC. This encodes CASSSSGPKGEQYF.

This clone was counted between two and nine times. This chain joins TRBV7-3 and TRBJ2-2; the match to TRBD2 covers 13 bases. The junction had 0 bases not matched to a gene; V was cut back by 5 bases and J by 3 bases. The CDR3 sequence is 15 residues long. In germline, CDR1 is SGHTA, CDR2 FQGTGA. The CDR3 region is CASSGLAGDTGELFF. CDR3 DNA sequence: TGTGCCAGCAGCGGACTAGCGGGGGACACCGGGGAGCTGTTTTTT.

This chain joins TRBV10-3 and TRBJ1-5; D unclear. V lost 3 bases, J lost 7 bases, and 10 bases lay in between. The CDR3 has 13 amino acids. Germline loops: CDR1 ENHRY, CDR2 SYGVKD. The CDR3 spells CAISDLGWQPQHF. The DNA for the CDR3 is TGTGCCATCAGTGATCTGGGTTGGCAGCCCCAGCATTTT.